This TCR beta chain originates from a study of shared clonotypes between healthy human individuals. Across the study: CD4 naive and CD4 memory each took three plates per donor, while CD8 naive took two and CD8 memory one.

Broader study findings: Rarefaction exposed incomplete sorted-subset sequencing despite large depth.

On this clone: The target antigen is unknown.

Using immunoSEQ multiplex PCR, the repertoire was profiled, and TCRdb retains in-frame clones only, with some absent. In the table there are 2,500,000 or so clones, over 85% of which are singletons. Sequences were obtained from naive CD4+ T cells from PBMCs. Described subset: CD45RA+ positively selected. The sequence was obtained from a man aged 18 to 30 in good health. Some clones in this sample may be carry-over from other donors' samples.

DNA of the CDR3: TGTGCCAGCAGCCCCCCCGGGACAGGGGGCGATGAGCAGTTCTTC. Translated: CASSPPGTGGDEQFF. The chain uses TRBV11-2 and TRBJ2-1; 12 bases are shared with TRBD1. The CDR3 spans 15 residues. V was clipped by 5 bases and J by 8 bases; unmatched bases: 7. Germline V gene lookup returns CDR1 SGHAT and CDR2 FQNNGV.